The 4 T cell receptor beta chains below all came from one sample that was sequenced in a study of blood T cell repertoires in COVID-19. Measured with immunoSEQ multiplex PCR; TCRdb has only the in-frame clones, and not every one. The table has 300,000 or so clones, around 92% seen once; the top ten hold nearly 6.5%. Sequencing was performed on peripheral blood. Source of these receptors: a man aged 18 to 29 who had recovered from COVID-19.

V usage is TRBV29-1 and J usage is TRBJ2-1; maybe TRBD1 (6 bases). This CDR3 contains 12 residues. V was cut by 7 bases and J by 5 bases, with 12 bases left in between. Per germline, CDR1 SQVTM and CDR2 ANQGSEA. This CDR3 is CSAEDSNNEQFF. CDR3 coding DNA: TGCAGCGCCGAGGACAGTAACAATGAGCAGTTCTTC.

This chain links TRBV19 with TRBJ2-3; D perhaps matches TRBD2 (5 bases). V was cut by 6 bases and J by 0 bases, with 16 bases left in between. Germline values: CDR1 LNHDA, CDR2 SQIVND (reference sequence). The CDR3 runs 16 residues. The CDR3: CASSPPGVRSTDTQYF. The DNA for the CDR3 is TGTGCCAGTAGCCCTCCCGGGGTTCGGAGCACAGATACGCAGTATTTT.

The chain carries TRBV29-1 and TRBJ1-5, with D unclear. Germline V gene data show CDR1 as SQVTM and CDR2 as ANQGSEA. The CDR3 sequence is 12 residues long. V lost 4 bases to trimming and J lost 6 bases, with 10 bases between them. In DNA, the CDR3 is TGCAGCGTTGCCCTTCCCGGTCAGCCCCAGCATTTT. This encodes CSVALPGQPQHF.

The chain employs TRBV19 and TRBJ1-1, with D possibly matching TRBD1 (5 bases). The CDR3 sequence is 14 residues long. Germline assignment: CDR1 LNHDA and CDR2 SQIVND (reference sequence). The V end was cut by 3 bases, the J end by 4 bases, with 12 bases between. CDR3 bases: TGTGCCAGTAGTATCCCGGGCGGGGGCACTGAAGCTTTCTTT. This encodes CASSIPGGGTEAFF.